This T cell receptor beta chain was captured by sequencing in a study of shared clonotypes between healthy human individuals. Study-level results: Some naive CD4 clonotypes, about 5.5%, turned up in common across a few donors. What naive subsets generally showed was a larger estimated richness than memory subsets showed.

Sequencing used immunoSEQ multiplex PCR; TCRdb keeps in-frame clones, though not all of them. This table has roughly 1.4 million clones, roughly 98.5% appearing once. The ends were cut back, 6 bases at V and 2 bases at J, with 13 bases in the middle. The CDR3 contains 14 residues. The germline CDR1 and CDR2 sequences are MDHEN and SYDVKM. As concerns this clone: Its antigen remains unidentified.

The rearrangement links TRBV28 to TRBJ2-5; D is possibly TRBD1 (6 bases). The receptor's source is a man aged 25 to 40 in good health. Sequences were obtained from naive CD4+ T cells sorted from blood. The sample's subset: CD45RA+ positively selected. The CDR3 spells CASRGPGQQETQYF. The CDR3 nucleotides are TGTGCCAGCAGGGGTCCGGGACAACAAGAGACCCAGTACTTC. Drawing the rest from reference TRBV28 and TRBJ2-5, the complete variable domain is DVKVTQSSRYLVKRTGEKVFLECVQDMDHENMFWYRQDPGLGLRLIYFSYDVKMKEKGDIPEGYSVSREKKERFSLILESASTNQTSMYLCASRGPGQQETQYFGPGTRLLVL.